This T cell receptor (beta chain) was sequenced for a study of cytomegalovirus exposure and HLA in healthy donors. Assay used: immunoSEQ multiplex PCR; TCRdb lists only in-frame clones, some missing. The sample includes 130,000 or so clones, 89% of them seen just once. This clonotype originated in a woman aged 18-29 years in good health and CMV-seropositive. Sequencing used PBMCs.

CDR3 amino acids: CASSQGQQGGGLDEQFF. CDR3 coding DNA: TGCGCCAGCAGCCAAGGCCAACAGGGGGGAGGTTTGGATGAGCAGTTCTTC. This chain uses TRBV4-1 with TRBJ2-1, with 8 bases fitting TRBD1. The germline CDR1 and CDR2 sequences are MGHRA and YSYEKL. Trimming cost V 1 base and J 8 bases; bases outside gene matches: 13. The CDR3 spans 17 residues.